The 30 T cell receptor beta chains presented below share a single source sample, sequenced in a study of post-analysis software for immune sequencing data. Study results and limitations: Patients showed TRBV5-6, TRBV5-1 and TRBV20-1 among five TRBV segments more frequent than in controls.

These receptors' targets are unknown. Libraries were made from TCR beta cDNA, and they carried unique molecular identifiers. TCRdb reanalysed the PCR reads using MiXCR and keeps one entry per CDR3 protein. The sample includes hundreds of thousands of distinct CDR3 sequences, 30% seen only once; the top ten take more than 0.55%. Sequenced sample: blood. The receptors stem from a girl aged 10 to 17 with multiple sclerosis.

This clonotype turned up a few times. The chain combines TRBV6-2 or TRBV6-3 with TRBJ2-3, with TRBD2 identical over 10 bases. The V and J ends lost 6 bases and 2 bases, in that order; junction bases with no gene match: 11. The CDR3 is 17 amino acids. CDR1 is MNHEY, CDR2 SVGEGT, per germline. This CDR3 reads CASRQLGSGGTTDTQYF. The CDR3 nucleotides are TGTGCCAGCAGGCAACTCGGTAGCGGGGGGACCACAGATACGCAGTATTTT.

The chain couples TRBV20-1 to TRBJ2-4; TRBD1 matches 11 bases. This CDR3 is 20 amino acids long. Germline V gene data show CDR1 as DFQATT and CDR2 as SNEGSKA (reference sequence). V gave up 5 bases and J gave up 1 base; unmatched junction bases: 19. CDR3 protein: CSADRGRRDRGVSAKNIQYF. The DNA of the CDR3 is TGCAGTGCTGACCGAGGACGCCGGGACAGGGGGGTTTCGGCCAAAAACATTCAGTACTTC.

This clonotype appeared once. CDR3 in amino acids: CASSLDRGVGYTF. In DNA form, the CDR3 reads TGTGCCAGCAGCTTAGACAGGGGAGTTGGCTACACCTTC. The J gene is TRBJ1-2, the V gene TRBV11-3, with a tentative D call TRBD1 (6 bases). CDR1 and CDR2 from the germline V gene are SGHNT and YENEEA. Trimming shortened V by 0 bases and J by 7 bases, and 9 bases separated the two germline ends. This CDR3 comprises 13 residues.

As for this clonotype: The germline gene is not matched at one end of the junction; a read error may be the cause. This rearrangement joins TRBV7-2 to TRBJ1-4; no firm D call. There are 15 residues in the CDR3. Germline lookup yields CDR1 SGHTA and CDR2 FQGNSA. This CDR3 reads CASSPRSSYNEKRFF. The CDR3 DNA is TGTGCCAGCAGCCCCCGGTCCAGCTATAATGAAAAACGGTTTTTT.

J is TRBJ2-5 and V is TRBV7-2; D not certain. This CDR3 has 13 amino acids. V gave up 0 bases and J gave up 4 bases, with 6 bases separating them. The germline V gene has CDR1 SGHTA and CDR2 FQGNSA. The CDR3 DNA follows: TGTGCCAGCAGCTTAGCCCAGAGAGAGACCCAGTACTTC. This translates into CASSLAQRETQYF.

CDR3 nucleotide sequence: TGTGCCAGCAGCCCACCGGGAGGGGGCGTCGAAGCTTTCTTT. Amino acids: CASSPPGGGVEAFF. J is TRBJ1-1 and V is TRBV6-6; 7 bases map to TRBD1. The CDR3 is 14 amino acids. CDR1 and CDR2 from the germline V gene are MNHNY and SVGAGI (reference sequence). Germline trimming cut 6 bases from V and 8 bases from J; bases unmatched to any gene: 12.

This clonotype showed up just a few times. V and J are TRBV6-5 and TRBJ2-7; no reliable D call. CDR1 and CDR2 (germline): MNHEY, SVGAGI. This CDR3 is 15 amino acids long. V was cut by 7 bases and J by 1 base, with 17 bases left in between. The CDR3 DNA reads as TGTGCCAGCACTCCTGGTGCCGGCAGGTCCTACGAGCAGTACTTC. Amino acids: CASTPGAGRSYEQYF.

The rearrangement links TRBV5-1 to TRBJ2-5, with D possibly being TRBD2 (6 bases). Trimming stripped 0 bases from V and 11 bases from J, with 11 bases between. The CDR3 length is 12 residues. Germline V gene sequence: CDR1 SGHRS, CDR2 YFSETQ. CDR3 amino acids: CASSLEGGEQYF. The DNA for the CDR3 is TGCGCCAGCAGCTTGGAGGGAGGTGAGCAGTACTTC. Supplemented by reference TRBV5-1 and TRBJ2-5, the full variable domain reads KAGVTQTPRYLIKTRGQQVTLSCSPISGHRSVSWYQQTPGQGLQFLFEYFSETQRNKGNFPGRFSGRQFSNSRSEMNVSTLELGDSALYLCASSLEGGEQYFGPGTRLLVL.

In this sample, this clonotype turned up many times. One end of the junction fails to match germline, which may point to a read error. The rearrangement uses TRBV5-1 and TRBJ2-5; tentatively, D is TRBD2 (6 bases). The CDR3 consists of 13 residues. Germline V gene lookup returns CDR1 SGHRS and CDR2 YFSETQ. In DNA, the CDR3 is TGTGCCAGCAGTTTTTCGGGGGAAGAGACCCAGTACTTC. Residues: CASSFSGEETQYF.

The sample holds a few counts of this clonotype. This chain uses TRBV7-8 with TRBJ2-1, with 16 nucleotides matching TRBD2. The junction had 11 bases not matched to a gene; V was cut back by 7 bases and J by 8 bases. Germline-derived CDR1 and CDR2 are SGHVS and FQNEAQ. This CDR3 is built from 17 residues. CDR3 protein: CASMEGTSGRAAYEQFF. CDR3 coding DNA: TGTGCCAGCATGGAAGGGACTAGCGGGAGGGCCGCGTATGAGCAGTTCTTC.

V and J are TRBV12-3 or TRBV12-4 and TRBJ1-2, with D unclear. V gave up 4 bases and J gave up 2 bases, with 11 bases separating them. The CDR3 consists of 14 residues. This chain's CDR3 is CASSSQAFNYGYTF. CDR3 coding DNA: TGTGCCAGCAGTTCCCAAGCCTTCAACTATGGCTACACCTTC.

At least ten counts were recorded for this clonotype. In DNA, the CDR3 is TGCGCCAGCAGCTTGACCCATAGTGAGCAGTTCTTC. It codes for CASSLTHSEQFF. The rearrangement joins TRBV5-1 to TRBJ2-1; D is undetermined. This CDR3 is built from 12 residues. Looked up from germline, CDR1 is SGHRS and CDR2 is YFSETQ. Trimming took 1 base from V and 9 from J, leaving 8 bases between them.

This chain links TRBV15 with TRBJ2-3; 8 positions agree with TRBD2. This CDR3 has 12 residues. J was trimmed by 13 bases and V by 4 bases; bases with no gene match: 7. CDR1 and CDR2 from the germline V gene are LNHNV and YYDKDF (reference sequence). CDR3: CATSTPGLEKYF. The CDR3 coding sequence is TGTGCCACCAGCACACCGGGACTAGAAAAGTATTTT.

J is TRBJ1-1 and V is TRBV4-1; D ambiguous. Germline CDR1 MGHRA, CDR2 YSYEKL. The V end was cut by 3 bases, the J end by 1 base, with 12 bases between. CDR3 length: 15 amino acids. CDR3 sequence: CASSHPFSANTEAFF. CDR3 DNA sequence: TGCGCCAGCAGCCATCCCTTCTCGGCGAACACTGAAGCTTTCTTT.

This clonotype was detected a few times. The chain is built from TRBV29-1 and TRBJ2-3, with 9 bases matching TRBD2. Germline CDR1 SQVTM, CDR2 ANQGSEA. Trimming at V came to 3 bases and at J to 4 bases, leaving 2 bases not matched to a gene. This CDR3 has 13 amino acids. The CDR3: CSVEREGPDTQYF. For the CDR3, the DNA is TGCAGCGTTGAGCGGGAGGGACCAGATACGCAGTATTTT.

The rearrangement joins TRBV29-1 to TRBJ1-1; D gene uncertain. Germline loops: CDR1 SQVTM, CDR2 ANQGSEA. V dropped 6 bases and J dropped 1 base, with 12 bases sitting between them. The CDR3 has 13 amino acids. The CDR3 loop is CSVFRLGNTEAFF. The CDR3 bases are TGCAGCGTCTTTAGGTTAGGGAACACTGAAGCTTTCTTT.

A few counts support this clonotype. This CDR3 is CASSGRSYNEQFF. The CDR3 nucleotides are TGTGCCAGCAGTGGTCGCTCCTACAATGAGCAGTTCTTC. J is TRBJ2-1 and V is TRBV25-1; D is ambiguous. V was trimmed by 4 bases and J by 0 bases, leaving 4 bases between them. The CDR3 extends over 13 amino acids. CDR1 is MGHDK, CDR2 SYGVNS, per germline.

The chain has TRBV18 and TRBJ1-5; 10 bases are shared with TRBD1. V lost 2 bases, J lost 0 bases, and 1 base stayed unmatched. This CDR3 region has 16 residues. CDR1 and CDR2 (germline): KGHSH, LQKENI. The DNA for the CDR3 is TGTGCCAGCTCACCAGGGACAGGGGTTAGCAATCAGCCCCAGCATTTT. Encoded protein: CASSPGTGVSNQPQHF.

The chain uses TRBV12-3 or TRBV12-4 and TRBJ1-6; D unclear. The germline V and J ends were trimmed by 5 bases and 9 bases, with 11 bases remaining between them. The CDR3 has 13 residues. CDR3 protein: CASSQLGGSPLHF. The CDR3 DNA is TGTGCCAGCAGTCAGCTCGGTGGTTCACCCCTCCACTTT.

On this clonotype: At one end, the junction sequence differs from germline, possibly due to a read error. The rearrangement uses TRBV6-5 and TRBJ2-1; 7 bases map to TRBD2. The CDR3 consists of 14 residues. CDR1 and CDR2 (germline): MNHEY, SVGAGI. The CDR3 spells CASGYSGVYNEQFF. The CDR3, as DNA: TGTGCCAGCGGTTACAGCGGGGTCTACAATGAGCAGTTCTTC.

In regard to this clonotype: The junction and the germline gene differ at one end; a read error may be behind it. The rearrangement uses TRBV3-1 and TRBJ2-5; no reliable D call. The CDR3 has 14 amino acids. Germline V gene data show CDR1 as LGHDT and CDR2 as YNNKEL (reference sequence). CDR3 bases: TGTGCCAGCAGCCCTGCAACGAGTCAAGAGGCCCAGTACTTC. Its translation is CASSPATSQEAQYF.

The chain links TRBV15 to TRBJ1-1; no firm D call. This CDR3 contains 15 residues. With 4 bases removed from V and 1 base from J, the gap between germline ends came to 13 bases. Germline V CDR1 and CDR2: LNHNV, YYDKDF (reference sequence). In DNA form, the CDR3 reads TGTGCCACCAGCACCAACCGGGCTTCGAACACTGAAGCTTTCTTT. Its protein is CATSTNRASNTEAFF.

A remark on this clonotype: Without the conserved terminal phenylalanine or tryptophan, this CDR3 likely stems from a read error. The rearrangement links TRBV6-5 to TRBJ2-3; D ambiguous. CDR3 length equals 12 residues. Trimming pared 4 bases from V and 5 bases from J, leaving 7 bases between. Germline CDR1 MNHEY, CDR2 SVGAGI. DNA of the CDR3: TGTGCCAGCAGTTCCACAGAAGATACGCAGTATGTT. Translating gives CASSSTEDTQYV.

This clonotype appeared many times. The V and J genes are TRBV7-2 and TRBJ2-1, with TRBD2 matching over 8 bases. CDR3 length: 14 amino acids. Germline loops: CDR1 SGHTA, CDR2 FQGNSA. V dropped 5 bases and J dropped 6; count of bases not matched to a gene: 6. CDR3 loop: CASSPRGGGNEQFF. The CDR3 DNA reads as TGTGCCAGCAGCCCCCGGGGGGGAGGCAATGAGCAGTTCTTC.

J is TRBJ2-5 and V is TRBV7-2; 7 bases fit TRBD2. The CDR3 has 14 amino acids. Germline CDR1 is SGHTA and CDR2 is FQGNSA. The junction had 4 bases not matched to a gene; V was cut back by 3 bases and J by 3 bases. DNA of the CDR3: TGTGCCAGCAGCTTTGGGCTAGCGGAAGAGACCCAGTACTTC. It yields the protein CASSFGLAEETQYF.

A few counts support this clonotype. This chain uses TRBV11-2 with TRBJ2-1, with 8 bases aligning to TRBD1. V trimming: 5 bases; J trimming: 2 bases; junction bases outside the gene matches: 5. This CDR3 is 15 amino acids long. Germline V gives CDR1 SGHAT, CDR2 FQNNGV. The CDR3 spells CASSPGGLTYNEQFF. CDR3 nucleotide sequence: TGTGCCAGCAGCCCAGGGGGCTTAACCTACAATGAGCAGTTCTTC.

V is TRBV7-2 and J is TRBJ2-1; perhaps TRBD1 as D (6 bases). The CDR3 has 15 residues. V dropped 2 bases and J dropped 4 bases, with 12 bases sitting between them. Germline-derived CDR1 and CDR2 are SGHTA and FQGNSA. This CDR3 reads CASSLRQVTYNEQFF. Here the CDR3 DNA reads TGTGCCAGCAGCTTACGACAGGTTACTTACAATGAGCAGTTCTTC.

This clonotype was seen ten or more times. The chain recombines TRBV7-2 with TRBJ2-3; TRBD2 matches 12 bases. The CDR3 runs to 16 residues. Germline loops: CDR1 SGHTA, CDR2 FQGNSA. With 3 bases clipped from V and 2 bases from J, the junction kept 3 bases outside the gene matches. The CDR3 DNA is TGTGCCAGCAGCTTTCTAGCGGGAGGGCCCACAGATACGCAGTATTTT. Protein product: CASSFLAGGPTDTQYF.

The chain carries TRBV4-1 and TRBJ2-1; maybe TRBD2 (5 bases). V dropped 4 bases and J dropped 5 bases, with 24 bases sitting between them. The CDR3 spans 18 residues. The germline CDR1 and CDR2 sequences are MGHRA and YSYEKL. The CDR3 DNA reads TGCGCCAGCAGCCGAGAACCGACTCTAGCACCCTTCAACAATGAGCAGTTCTTC. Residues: CASSREPTLAPFNNEQFF.

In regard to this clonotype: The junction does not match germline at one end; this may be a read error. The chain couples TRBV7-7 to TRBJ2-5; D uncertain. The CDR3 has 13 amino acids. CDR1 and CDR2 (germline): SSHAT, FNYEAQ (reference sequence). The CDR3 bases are TGTGCTAGCAGCTTTATGATCCAAGAGACCCAGTACTTC. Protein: CASSFMIQETQYF.